This record covers a single TCR beta chain. The antigen is unknown. CDR3 length: 14 amino acids. UMI-labeled 5' RACE produced the TCR beta libraries. In the original analysis: Functional CDR3 beta clonotypes, numbering between roughly 3,000 and 20,000, were present in each TCR beta library. TCRdb re-called the 5' RACE reads and catalogs CDR3 proteins one per entry, DNA excluded. The authors' filters were not applied to this entry. Reported are 9,500 to 15,000 distinct CDR3 sequences; the ten largest clones contain 11% to 15%. This sample was taken from a study of human CD8 memory T cell subsets. Study-level findings and limits: Stem-like memory and precursor exhausted T cells were similarly highly diverse; effector memory cells were not. Only minimal overlap was seen between the stem-like memory and the precursor exhausted T cell repertoires.

PBMC in the sample derive from buffy coats of healthy donors. The rearrangement links TRBV12-3 or TRBV12-4 to TRBJ1-2; with no DNA, the TCRdb D assignment of TRBD1 cannot be verified. Sequenced material: CD8+ T cells from PBMCs. The TCR originated in a human donor in good health. The CDR3 sequence is CASSAGTANYGYTF.